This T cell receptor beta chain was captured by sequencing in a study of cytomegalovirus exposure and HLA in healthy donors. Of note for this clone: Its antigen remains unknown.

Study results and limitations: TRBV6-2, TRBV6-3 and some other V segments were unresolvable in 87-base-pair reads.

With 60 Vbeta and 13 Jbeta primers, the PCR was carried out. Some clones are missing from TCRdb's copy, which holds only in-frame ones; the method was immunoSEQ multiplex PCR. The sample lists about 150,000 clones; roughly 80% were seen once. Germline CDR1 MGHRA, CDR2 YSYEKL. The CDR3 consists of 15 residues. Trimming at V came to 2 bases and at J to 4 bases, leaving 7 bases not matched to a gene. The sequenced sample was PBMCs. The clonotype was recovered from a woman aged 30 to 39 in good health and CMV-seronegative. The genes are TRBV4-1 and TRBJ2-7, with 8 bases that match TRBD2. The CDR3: CASSQPPRGVYEQYF. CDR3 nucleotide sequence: TGCGCCAGCAGCCAACCCCCGCGGGGGGTATACGAGCAGTACTTC.